The present entry profiles one T cell receptor (beta chain) with its context. The data belong to a study of blood T cell repertoires in COVID-19. The CDR3 is 14 amino acids. Trimming pared 0 bases from V and 2 bases from J, leaving 8 bases between. The germline V gene has CDR1 LNHNV and CDR2 YYDKDF (reference sequence). In the original processing: By means of reference gene primer amplification, nucleated cell counts were estimated. The method was immunoSEQ multiplex PCR; TCRdb's version includes in-frame clones alone and lacks a portion of them. The DNA was the basis for D and trimming; V, J and clone size are from that table. Among about 80,000 clones, more than 80% were seen once, and the ten largest hold about 14%.

The J gene is TRBJ2-7, the V gene TRBV15; D gene ambiguous. This TCR was recovered from an elderly woman with acute or convalescent COVID-19. Sequencing was done on a sample of peripheral blood. Here the CDR3 reads CATSRDSLAYEQYF. The DNA for the CDR3 is TGTGCCACCAGCAGAGATTCTCTAGCCTACGAGCAGTACTTC. The complete variable domain, with remaining parts taken from reference TRBV15 and TRBJ2-7, reads DAMVIQNPRYQVTQFGKPVTLSCSQTLNHNVMYWYQQKSSQAPKLLFHYYDKDFNNEADTPDNFQSRRPNTSFCFLDIRSPGLGDTAMYLCATSRDSLAYEQYFGPGTRLTVT.